This T cell receptor (beta chain) came from a study of cytomegalovirus exposure and HLA in healthy donors. On the study more broadly: A preliminary data release comprised roughly 85 million unique TCRs obtained from HLA-typed donors. Whole-study findings and limits: In a later analysis, HLA-associated TCR beta chains were more clonally expanded than equally common others. The study recorded about 160 TCR beta chains that were cytomegalovirus-associated.

Remarks on this clone: The antigen is undetermined.

Amplification used 60 Vbeta primers and 13 Jbeta primers. Sequenced by immunoSEQ multiplex PCR; TCRdb stores in-frame clones only, minus some. The sample includes fewer than 85,000 clones, roughly 79% seen only once; the top ten take around 5.4%. V lost 0 bases to trimming and J lost 2 bases; unmatched junction nucleotides: 2. CDR3 size: 15 residues. Germline-derived CDR1 and CDR2 are LNHNV and YYDKDF (reference sequence). The receptor was derived from a male donor in good health and CMV-seropositive. V is TRBV15 and J is TRBJ2-7; the match to TRBD1 covers 9 bases. The sequencing sample was made of PBMCs. The CDR3 bases are TGTGCCACCAGCAGAGAGGGGACAGGGCCCTACGAGCAGTACTTC. It is translated as CATSREGTGPYEQYF.